Only a few counts were recorded for the clone carrying this T cell receptor beta chain. Its antigen is unidentified. The time point here: blood 4 weeks post-SBRT, at nephrectomy. Treatment here: 15 Gy SBRT to primary tumor, nephrectomy 4 weeks later. Nephrectomy followed 15 Gy stereotactic body radiation by 4 weeks. This renal cell carcinoma was of the clear cell type. This CDR3 contains 9 residues. Trimming removed 6 bases at V and 6 bases at J, with 5 bases between. Germline-derived CDR1 and CDR2 are DFQATT and SNEGSKA (reference sequence). This sample is part of a study of radiation and T cells in renal cell carcinoma. General study findings and limits: Baseline intratumoral clonotype presence is unknown without pretreatment biopsies.

Method: immunoSEQ multiplex PCR; TCRdb's copy keeps in-frame clones and lacks some. The data contain 150,000 or so clones, 88% of them singletons. This clonotype originated in a woman between 50 and 59 years old with renal cell carcinoma. Sequenced here: blood, sampled from a patient whose treatment included radiotherapy and nephrectomy. This chain joins TRBV20-1 and TRBJ1-2; D is undetermined. In DNA, the CDR3 is TGCAGTGCGGGGAATGGCTACACCTTC. This translates into CSAGNGYTF.